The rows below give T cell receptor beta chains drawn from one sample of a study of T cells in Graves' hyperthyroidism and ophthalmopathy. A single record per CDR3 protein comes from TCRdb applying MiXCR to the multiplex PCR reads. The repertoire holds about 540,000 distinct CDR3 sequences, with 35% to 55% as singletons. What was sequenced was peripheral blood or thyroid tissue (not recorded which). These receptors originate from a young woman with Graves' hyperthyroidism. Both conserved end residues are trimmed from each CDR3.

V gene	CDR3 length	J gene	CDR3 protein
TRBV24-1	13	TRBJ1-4	ATSDFKHQPEKLF
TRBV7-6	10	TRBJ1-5	ASSSPNQPQH
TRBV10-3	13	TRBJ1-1	AISARQGRDTEAF
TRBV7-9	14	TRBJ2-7	ASSLGAGGFSYEQY
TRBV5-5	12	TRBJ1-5	ASSADAGNQPQH
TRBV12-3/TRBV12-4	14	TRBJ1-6	ASSTSGRDYNSPLH
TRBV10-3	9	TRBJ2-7	ASLHGYEQY
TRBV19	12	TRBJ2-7	ASSIGGLSYEQY
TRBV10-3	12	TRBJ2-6	AISGGRGDNVLT
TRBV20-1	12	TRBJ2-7	SASPAGSLYEQY
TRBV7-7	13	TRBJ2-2	ASSPAGRNTGELF
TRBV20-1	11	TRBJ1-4	SVPTGQSEKLF
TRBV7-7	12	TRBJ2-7	ASSPGDGPYEQY
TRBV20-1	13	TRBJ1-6	SARKHGKENSPLH
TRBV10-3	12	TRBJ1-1	AISEDRGSTEAF
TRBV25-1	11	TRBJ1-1	ASGNRGIAEAF
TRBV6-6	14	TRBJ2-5	ASSSMTSGSSETQY
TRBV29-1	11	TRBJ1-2	SVEDRGRSGYT
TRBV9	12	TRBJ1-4	ASSGAGTDEKLF
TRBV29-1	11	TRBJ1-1	SVERGIDTEAF
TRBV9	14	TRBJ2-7	ASSHNREDMHYEQY
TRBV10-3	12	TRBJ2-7	AISEAIAYHEQY
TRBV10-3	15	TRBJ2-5	AIRTSVEGAAQETQY
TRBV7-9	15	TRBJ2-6	ASSLPTVFSGANVLT
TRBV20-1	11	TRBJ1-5	SATGGANQPQH
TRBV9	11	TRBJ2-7	ASSAGQHYEQY
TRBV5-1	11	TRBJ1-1	ASSRIGNTEAF
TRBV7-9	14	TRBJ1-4	ASSLAIGRANEKLF
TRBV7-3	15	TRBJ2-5	ASSSKRGTTDKETQY
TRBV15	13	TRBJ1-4	ATSSEDRGGEKLF
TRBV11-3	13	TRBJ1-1	ASSLGQGGGTEAF
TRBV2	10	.	ASNRGYNEQF